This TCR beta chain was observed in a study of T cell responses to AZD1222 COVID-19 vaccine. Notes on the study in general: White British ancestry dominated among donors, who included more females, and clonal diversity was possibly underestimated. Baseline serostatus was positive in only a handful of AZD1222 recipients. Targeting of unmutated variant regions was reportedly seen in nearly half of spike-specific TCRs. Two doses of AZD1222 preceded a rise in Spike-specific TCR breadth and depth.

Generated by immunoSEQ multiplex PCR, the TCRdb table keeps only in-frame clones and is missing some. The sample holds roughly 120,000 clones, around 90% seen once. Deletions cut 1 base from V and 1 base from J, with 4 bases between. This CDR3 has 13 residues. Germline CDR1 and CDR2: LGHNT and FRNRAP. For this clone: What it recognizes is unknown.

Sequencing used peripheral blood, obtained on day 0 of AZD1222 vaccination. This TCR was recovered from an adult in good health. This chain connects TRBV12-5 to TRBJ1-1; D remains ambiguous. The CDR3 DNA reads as TGTGCTAGTGGTTTGGAGGGGAACACTGAAGCTTTCTTT. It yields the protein CASGLEGNTEAFF. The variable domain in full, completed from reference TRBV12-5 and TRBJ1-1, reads DARVTQTPRHKVTEMGQEVTMRCQPILGHNTVFWYRQTMMQGLELLAYFRNRAPLDDSGMPKDRFSAEMPDATLATLKIQPSEPRDSAVYFCASGLEGNTEAFFGQGTRLTVV.